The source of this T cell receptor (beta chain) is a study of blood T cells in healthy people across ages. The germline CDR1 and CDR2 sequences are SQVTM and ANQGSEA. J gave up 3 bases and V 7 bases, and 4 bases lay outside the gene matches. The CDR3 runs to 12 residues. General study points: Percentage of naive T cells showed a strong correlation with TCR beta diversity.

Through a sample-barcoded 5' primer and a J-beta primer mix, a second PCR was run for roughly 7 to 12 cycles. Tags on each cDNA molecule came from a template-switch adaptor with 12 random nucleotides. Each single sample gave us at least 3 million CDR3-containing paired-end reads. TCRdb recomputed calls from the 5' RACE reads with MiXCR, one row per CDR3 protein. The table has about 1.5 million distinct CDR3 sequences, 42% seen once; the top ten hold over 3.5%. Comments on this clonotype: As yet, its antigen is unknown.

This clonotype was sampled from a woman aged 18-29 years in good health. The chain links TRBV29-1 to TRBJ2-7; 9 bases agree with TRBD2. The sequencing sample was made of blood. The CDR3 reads CSGSGRNYEQYF. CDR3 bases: TGCAGCGGAAGCGGGAGGAACTACGAGCAGTACTTC.